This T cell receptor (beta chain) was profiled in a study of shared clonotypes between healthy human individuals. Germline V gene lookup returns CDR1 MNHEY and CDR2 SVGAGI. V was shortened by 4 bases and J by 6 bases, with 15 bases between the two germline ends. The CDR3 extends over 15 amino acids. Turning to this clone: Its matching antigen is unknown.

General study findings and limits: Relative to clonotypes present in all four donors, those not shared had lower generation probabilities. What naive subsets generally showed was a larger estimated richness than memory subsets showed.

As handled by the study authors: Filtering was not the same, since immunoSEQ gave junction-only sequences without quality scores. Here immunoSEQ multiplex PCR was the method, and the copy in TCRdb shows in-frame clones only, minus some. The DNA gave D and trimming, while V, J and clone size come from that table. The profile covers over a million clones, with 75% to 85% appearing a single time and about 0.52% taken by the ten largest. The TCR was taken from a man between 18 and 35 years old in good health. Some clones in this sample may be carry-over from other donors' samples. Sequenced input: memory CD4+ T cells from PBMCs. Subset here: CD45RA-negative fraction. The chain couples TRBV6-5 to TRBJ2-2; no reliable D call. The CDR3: CASSLGGPRSGELFF. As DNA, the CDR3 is TGTGCCAGCAGTTTAGGCGGCCCGAGGTCCGGGGAGCTGTTTTTT.